The 14 T cell receptor beta chains presented below share a single source sample, sequenced in a study of blood T cell repertoires in COVID-19. Libraries were prepared by immunoSEQ multiplex PCR; TCRdb keeps only in-frame clonotypes and omits some of them. The sample has about 90,000 clones, 75% to 85% seen once. The specimen was peripheral blood. The source of these receptors is a woman aged 65 to 85 with acute or convalescent COVID-19.

The CDR3 sequence: CASSEYRSGGASYNEQFF. The CDR3 bases are TGTGCCAGCAGTGAATATCGGAGCGGGGGGGCTTCATACAATGAGCAGTTCTTC. The gene calls are TRBV25-1 and TRBJ2-1; 10 bases are shared with TRBD2. The V and J ends lost 0 bases and 4 bases, in that order; junction bases with no gene match: 9. Germline V lookup: CDR1 MGHDK, CDR2 SYGVNS. The CDR3 extends over 18 amino acids.

The chain joins TRBV7-8 to TRBJ1-5, with D tentatively TRBD1 (5 bases). This CDR3 spans 16 amino acids. Deletions cut 5 bases from V and 3 bases from J, with 17 bases between. The germline gives CDR1 SGHVS, CDR2 FQNEAQ. CDR3 loop: CASSMAGTVNNQPQHF. The CDR3 DNA reads TGTGCCAGCAGCATGGCGGGGACGGTCAACAATCAGCCCCAGCATTTT.

The chain recombines TRBV9 with TRBJ2-1, with D possibly TRBD1 on 5 matching bases. The V gene's germline CDR1 is SGDLS and CDR2 YYNGEE. V lost 3 bases to trimming and J lost 0 bases, with 13 bases between them. The CDR3 totals 16 residues. The CDR3 reads CASSALGQTSYNEQFF. DNA of the CDR3: TGTGCCAGCAGCGCCTTGGGGCAGACCTCCTACAATGAGCAGTTCTTC.

The J gene is TRBJ2-3, the V gene TRBV9, with a weak D call TRBD1 (6 bases). CDR3 length: 16 amino acids. Germline values: CDR1 SGDLS, CDR2 YYNGEE. Trimming shortened V by 4 bases and J by 6 bases, and 21 bases separated the two germline ends. CDR3 coding DNA: TGTGCCAGCAGCCTTGAACCGGGACATCTGACGGATACGCAGTATTTT. It encodes CASSLEPGHLTDTQYF.

The chain recombines TRBV2 with TRBJ2-3, with 9 bases matching TRBD2. CDR1 is SNHLY, CDR2 FYNNEI, per germline. The CDR3 is made up of 16 amino acids. V was pared by 2 bases and J by 2 bases, with 5 bases of the junction left unmatched. This chain's CDR3 is CASSESGRTNTDTQYF. The CDR3 coding sequence is TGTGCCAGCAGTGAAAGCGGGAGGACGAACACAGATACGCAGTATTTT.

The rearrangement joins TRBV4-1 to TRBJ2-5, with D possibly TRBD2 on 6 matching bases. Germline-derived CDR1 and CDR2 are MGHRA and YSYEKL. CDR3 length: 15 residues. V was clipped by 5 bases and J by 4 bases, with 17 bases between them. The DNA of the CDR3 is TGCGCCAGCAGCTCAAGTCTGACTAGAGCAGAGACCCAGTACTTC. Amino acids: CASSSSLTRAETQYF.

The chain carries TRBV6-6 and TRBJ2-3; D not certain. Germline CDR1 reads MNHNY; CDR2 reads SVGAGI (reference sequence). The CDR3 runs to 12 residues. Deletions cut 5 bases from V and 6 bases from J, with 9 bases between. The CDR3 here is CASSPRLDTQYF. The CDR3, as DNA: TGTGCCAGCAGTCCCAGGTTGGATACGCAGTATTTT.

The V call is TRBV7-9, the J call TRBJ1-6; 8 bases fit TRBD1. Losses at the gene ends were 4 bases for V and 5 bases for J; bases not matched to a gene: 4. CDR3 length: 15 residues. Germline V gene lookup returns CDR1 SEHNR and CDR2 FQNEAQ (reference sequence). The CDR3 DNA is TGTGCCAGCAGCTCAGGGGGCCAAGATAATTCACCCCTCCACTTT. Its protein is CASSSGGQDNSPLHF.

The chain has TRBV10-3 and TRBJ2-5, with 12 bases fitting TRBD1. Germline lookup yields CDR1 ENHRY and CDR2 SYGVKD. Unmatched junction bases numbered 4, after V lost 6 bases and J lost 2 bases. This CDR3 comprises 15 residues. CDR3 sequence reads: CAIRGDRGRQETQYF. In nucleotides, the CDR3 is TGTGCCATCAGAGGGGACAGGGGGCGGCAAGAGACCCAGTACTTC.

The chain uses TRBV3-1 (or the pseudogene TRBV3-2) and TRBJ1-5; D remains unclear. V lost 0 bases and J 9 bases, leaving 9 bases between the germline ends. The length of the CDR3 is 13 residues. CDR1 is LGHDT and CDR2 is YNNKEL in the germline V gene (reference sequence). Here the CDR3 reads CASSQDRWRPQHF. As DNA, the CDR3 is TGTGCCAGCAGCCAAGATCGGTGGAGGCCCCAGCATTTT.

CDR3 loop: CASSSGGSQPQHF. For the CDR3, the DNA is TGTGCCAGCAGCTCAGGGGGGAGTCAGCCCCAGCATTTT. J is TRBJ1-5 and V is TRBV7-3, with 7 bases lining up with TRBD1. Germline CDR1 is SGHTA and CDR2 is FQGTGA. CDR3 length: 13 residues. Trimming took 4 bases from V and 6 from J; bases not matched to a gene: 3.

The genes are TRBV7-6 and TRBJ2-7, with 9 positions matching TRBD1. The CDR3 contains 14 residues. In germline, CDR1 is SGHVS, CDR2 FNYEAQ. V lost 1 base to trimming and J lost 7 bases; unmatched junction nucleotides: 5. This CDR3 reads CASSLGQGVGEQYF. In DNA, the CDR3 is TGTGCCAGCAGCTTAGGACAGGGGGTGGGGGAGCAGTACTTC.

The chain recombines TRBV15 with TRBJ2-1; D remains unclear. The germline gives CDR1 LNHNV, CDR2 YYDKDF (reference sequence). Trimming pared 0 bases from V and 0 bases from J, leaving 12 bases between. The CDR3 runs to 17 residues. CDR3 in DNA: TGTGCCACCAGCAGAGATCCCCCGGGTAGCTCCTACAATGAGCAGTTCTTC. Protein product: CATSRDPPGSSYNEQFF.

This chain connects TRBV7-3 to TRBJ2-6; D call uncertain. V shed 4 bases and J shed 3 bases, with 7 bases lying between them. The V gene's germline CDR1 is SGHTA and CDR2 FQGTGA. This CDR3 spans 14 amino acids. The CDR3 loop reads CASSSQVGANVLTF. The CDR3 DNA sequence: TGTGCCAGCAGCTCACAAGTTGGGGCCAACGTCCTGACTTTC. The entire variable domain, with the rest obtained from reference TRBV7-3 and TRBJ2-6, is as follows: GAGVSQTPSNKVTEKGKYVELRCDPISGHTALYWYRQSLGQGPEFLIYFQGTGAADDSGLPNDRFFAVRPEGSVSTLKIQRTERGDSAVYLCASSSQVGANVLTFGAGSRLTVL.